The rows below give T cell receptor beta chains drawn from one sample of a study of PD-1 blockade in classical Hodgkin lymphoma. Using immunoSEQ multiplex PCR, the repertoire was profiled, and TCRdb retains in-frame clones only, with some absent. The data hold approximately 21,000 clones, with more than 70% observed a single time. The material sequenced was peripheral blood mononuclear cells (PBMCs), taken before the fourth cycle of nivolumab. These TCRs come from a human donor with classical Hodgkin lymphoma. Each CDR3 is given with its conserved first and last residue. The order of the fields is D gene, V gene, J gene, clone size, CDR3 DNA, CDR3 protein. D genes are given only for firm matches. Size is stated for part of the rows, as once, few or many counts, or as a class when the clone is expanded.

-,TRBV10-3,TRBJ1-6,-,TGTGCCATCAGTGTGGGGGGGGCGCGGTCAGGTTCACCCCTCCACTTT,CAISVGGARSGSPLHF
-,TRBV14,TRBJ1-1,-,TGTGCCAGCAGCCAAGTAGGGTGGACTGAAGCTTTCTTT,CASSQVGWTEAFF
-,TRBV7-3,TRBJ1-4,-,TGTGCCAGCAGCTTAACGGCAGGGCGTAATGAAAAACTGTTTTTT,CASSLTAGRNEKLFF
TRBD1,TRBV2,TRBJ1-4,-,TGTGCCAGCAGTGAATGGGCCCAGGACAGGCCGCAGAGGCGGACTAATGAAAAACTGTTTTTT,CASSEWAQDRPQRRTNEKLFF
TRBD1,TRBV19,TRBJ1-6,-,TGTGCCAGTAGTGATACAGGGGGCTCATGGATTTCACCCCTCCACTTT,CASSDTGGSWISPLHF
TRBD2,TRBV18,TRBJ2-1,-,TGTGCCAGCTCACCTGGGACTAGCGGATCTTCGCAGTTCTTC,CASSPGTSGSSQFF
-,TRBV20-1,TRBJ1-3,-,TGCAGTGCCAAGCAGCGAAACACCATATATTTT,CSAKQRNTIYF
-,TRBV12-5,TRBJ1-5,medium-sized,TGTGCTAGTGGTTTATCCCGAGGGGATGGTAGCAATCAGCCCCAGCATTTT,CASGLSRGDGSNQPQHF
TRBD2,TRBV27,TRBJ2-2,-,TGTGCCAGCAGTTTATTGGGGACTAGCGGGAGTAGGGAGCTGTTTTTT,CASSLLGTSGSRELFF
-,TRBV4-3,TRBJ2-3,-,TGCGCCAGCAGCCAAAGGCTAAATGGGGGAGATACGCAGTATTTT,CASSQRLNGGDTQYF
-,TRBV10-3,TRBJ1-3,-,TGTGCCATCAGTGACCTCCTAGGTGAGAGATCTGGAAACACCATATATTTT,CAISDLLGERSGNTIYF
-,TRBV6-5,TRBJ2-7,-,TGTGCCAGCAGCCTCGGACAGTCGTTTTACGAGCAGTACTTC,CASSLGQSFYEQYF
-,TRBV6-6,TRBJ1-1,-,TGTGCCAGCAAAAATGAAGGGTCGGCCAGCACTGAAGCTTTCTTT,CASKNEGSASTEAFF
-,TRBV5-1,TRBJ2-3,-,TGCGCCAGCAGCGCCCAAGGAGATACGCAGTATTTT,CASSAQGDTQYF
TRBD2,TRBV28,TRBJ2-3,once,TGTGCCAGCAGAGCAGGGACTACCACAGATACGCAGTATTTT,CASRAGTTTDTQYF
TRBD1,TRBV28,TRBJ1-1,-,TGTGCCAGCAGTAACAGGGGGATTTTAGAAACTGAAGCTTTCTTT,CASSNRGILETEAFF
-,TRBV5-4,TRBJ1-4,-,TGTGCCAGCAGCAGCGGGGGCGTGGGTGAAAAACTGTTTTTT,CASSSGGVGEKLFF
-,TRBV4-2,TRBJ1-5,-,TGTGCCAGCAGCCAAGACGGGAGGAGATACAATCAGCCCCAGCATTTT,CASSQDGRRYNQPQHF
-,TRBV19,TRBJ1-1,-,TGTGCCAGTACCCATTCGCCGGGAAACGCTGAAGCTTTCTTT,CASTHSPGNAEAFF
-,TRBV5-6,TRBJ1-5,-,TGTGCCAGCAGCCCATCGGGGGTCAGCCTAAATCAGCCCCAGCATTTT,CASSPSGVSLNQPQHF
-,TRBV6-4,TRBJ1-2,-,TGTGCCAGCAGTATCGATCGGGGGCGCAGGACATTCTATGGCTACACCTTC,CASSIDRGRRTFYGYTF
-,TRBV9,TRBJ2-3,-,TGTGCCAGCAAGGAGGCTCGCACAGATACGCAGTATTTT,CASKEARTDTQYF
-,TRBV30,TRBJ1-5,once,TGTGCCTGGAGTAGGCAGGGCGGTCAGCCCCAGCATTTT,CAWSRQGGQPQHF
-,TRBV2,TRBJ2-6,-,TGTGCCAGCAGTGAACGGCCTCCGAGGTTCTCACGGTGTTGGTTC,CASSERPPRFSRCWF
TRBD2,TRBV10-3,TRBJ2-2,-,TGTGCCATCAGTGGACACGGGGAGGGAACCGGGGAGCTGTTTTTT,CAISGHGEGTGELFF
-,TRBV29-1,TRBJ2-5,-,TGCAGCGTTGAAGATCCGGGGACCCAGTACTTC,CSVEDPGTQYF
-,TRBV5-3,TRBJ1-5,-,TGTGCCAGAAGCGGTGACGGAAATAGCAATCAGCCCCAGCATTTT,CARSGDGNSNQPQHF
-,TRBV5-1,TRBJ1-6,-,TGCGCCAGCAGCTTGGAGGGTGCCTCCAATTCACCCCTCCACTTT,CASSLEGASNSPLHF
TRBD1,TRBV27,TRBJ2-7,few,TGTGCCAGCAGTTTCCTTGGGACAGTCAACGAGCAGTACTTC,CASSFLGTVNEQYF
TRBD2,TRBV7-9,TRBJ2-4,few,TGTGCCAGCAGCCACGGACTAGCGGGAGGGGTCAAAAACATTCAGTACTTC,CASSHGLAGGVKNIQYF
TRBD2,TRBV2,TRBJ2-2,medium-sized,TGTGCCAGCATTGTAAGGGGAGGGACCGGGGAGCTGTTTTTT,CASIVRGGTGELFF
TRBD2,TRBV11-2,TRBJ2-6,-,TGTGCCAGCAGCCCGCGGACTAGCGGGGTGAGCTCTGGGGCCAACGTCCTGACTTTC,CASSPRTSGVSSGANVLTF
TRBD1,TRBV7-9,TRBJ1-1,-,TGTGCCAGCAGCACCGAAGAGGTTGGGACAGGAGGGACTGAAGCTTTCTTT,CASSTEEVGTGGTEAFF
TRBD1,TRBV7-3,TRBJ1-1,-,TGTGCCAGCACCCCGGGACAGATGAACACTGAAGCTTTCTTT,CASTPGQMNTEAFF
-,TRBV12-5,TRBJ2-1,-,TGTGCTAGTGGTTTAGGGCTGTTCAATGAGCAGTTCTTC,CASGLGLFNEQFF
-,TRBV29-1,TRBJ2-3,once,TGCAGCGTTGAACGGGGAACCACAGATACGCAGTATTTT,CSVERGTTDTQYF
-,TRBV4-3,TRBJ1-1,few,TGCGCCAGCAGCCAAGGTCCCGGTTTTTTGCGTACTGAAGCTTTCTTT,CASSQGPGFLRTEAFF
-,TRBV6-1,TRBJ1-2,-,TGTGCCAGCAGTGAGCCACACCTATGGGGCGGGACTAACTATGGCTACACCTTC,CASSEPHLWGGTNYGYTF
-,TRBV28,TRBJ2-6,-,TGTGCCAGCAGCTTATTCCGTCTCTACTCTGGGGCCAACGTCCTGACTTTC,CASSLFRLYSGANVLTF
-,TRBV4-3,TRBJ2-7,few,TGCGCCAGCAGCCCCGGTAGCTCCTACGAGCAGTACTTC,CASSPGSSYEQYF
-,TRBV9,TRBJ1-3,-,TGTGCCAGCAGCGCGACTCTCCCCGGGGCAGGGCGTTCGGCTCTTGGAAACACCATATATTTT,CASSATLPGAGRSALGNTIYF
-,TRBV7-8,TRBJ1-2,-,TGTGCCAGCAGCTTAGGAATTGTAGATGGCTACACCTTC,CASSLGIVDGYTF
-,TRBV30,TRBJ2-4,-,TGTGCCTGGAGTCTGACGGCAGCCAAAAACATTCAGTACTTC,CAWSLTAAKNIQYF
-,TRBV5-4,TRBJ1-1,-,TGTGCCAGCAGCTTGGTGTCAGGCCTGAACACTGAAGCTTTCTTT,CASSLVSGLNTEAFF
TRBD2,TRBV5-1,TRBJ2-1,-,TGCGCCAGCAGCTTGGAGGGCGGGGGAAGGTTCGATGAGCAGTTCTTC,CASSLEGGGRFDEQFF
-,TRBV2,TRBJ1-2,-,TGTGCCAGCAGTGAAGTAGGATCTGGCTATGGCTACACCTTC,CASSEVGSGYGYTF
-,TRBV11-2,TRBJ2-7,-,TGTGCCAGCAGCTTAGGCAGATTCCCTATAGACGAGCAGTACTTC,CASSLGRFPIDEQYF
-,TRBV30,TRBJ1-2,-,TGTGCCTGGAGTCGACAGCCTCTAGTCTATGGCTACACCTTC,CAWSRQPLVYGYTF